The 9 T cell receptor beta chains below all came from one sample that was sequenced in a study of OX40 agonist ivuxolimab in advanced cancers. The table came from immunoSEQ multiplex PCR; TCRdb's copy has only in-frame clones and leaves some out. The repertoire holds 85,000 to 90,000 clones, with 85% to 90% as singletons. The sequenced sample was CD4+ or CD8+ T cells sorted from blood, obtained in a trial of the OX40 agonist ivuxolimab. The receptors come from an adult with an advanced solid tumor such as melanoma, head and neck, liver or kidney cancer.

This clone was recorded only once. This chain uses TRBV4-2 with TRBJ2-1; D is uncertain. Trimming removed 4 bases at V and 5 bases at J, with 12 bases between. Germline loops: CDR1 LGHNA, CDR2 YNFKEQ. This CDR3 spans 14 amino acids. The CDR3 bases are TGTGCCAGCAGCCCCAGAACCCCACACAATGAGCAGTTCTTC. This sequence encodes CASSPRTPHNEQFF.

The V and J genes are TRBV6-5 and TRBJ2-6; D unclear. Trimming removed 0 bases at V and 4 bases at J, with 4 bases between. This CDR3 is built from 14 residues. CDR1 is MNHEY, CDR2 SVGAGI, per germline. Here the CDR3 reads CASSYSSGANVLTF. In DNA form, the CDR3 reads TGTGCCAGCAGTTACTCTTCCGGGGCCAACGTCCTGACTTTC.

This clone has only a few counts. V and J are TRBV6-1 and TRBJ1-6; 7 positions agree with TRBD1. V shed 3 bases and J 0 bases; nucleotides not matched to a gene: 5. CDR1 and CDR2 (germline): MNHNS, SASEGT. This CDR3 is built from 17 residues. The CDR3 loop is CASSDRDSSSYNSPLHF. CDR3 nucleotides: TGTGCCAGCAGTGATCGGGACAGCAGCTCCTATAATTCACCCCTCCACTTT.

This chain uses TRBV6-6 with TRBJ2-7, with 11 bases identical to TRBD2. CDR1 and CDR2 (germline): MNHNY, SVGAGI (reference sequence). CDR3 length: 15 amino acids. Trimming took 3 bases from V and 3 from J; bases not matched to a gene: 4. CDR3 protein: CASSYGTSGSYEQYV. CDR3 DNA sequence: TGTGCCAGCAGTTATGGGACTAGCGGAAGCTACGAGCAGTACGTC.

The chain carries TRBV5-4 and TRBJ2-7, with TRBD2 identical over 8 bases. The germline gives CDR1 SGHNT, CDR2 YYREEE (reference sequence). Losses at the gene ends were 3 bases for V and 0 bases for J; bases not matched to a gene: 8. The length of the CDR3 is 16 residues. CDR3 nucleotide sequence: TGTGCCAGCAGCTCGAAAAGCGGGGGATACTCCTACGAGCAGTACGTC. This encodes CASSSKSGGYSYEQYV.

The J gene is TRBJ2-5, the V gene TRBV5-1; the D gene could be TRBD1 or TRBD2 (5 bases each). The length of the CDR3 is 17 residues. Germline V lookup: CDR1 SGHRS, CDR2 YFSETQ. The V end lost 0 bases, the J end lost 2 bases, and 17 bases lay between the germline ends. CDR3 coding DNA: TGCGCCAGCAGCTTGGGGGGCCTTGGTGGGAGTCAAGAGACCCAGTACTTC. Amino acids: CASSLGGLGGSQETQYF.

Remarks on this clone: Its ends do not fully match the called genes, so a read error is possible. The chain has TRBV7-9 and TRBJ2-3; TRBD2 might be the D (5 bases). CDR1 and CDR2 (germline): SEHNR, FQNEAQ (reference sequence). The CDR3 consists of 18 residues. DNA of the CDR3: TGTGCCAGCAGCCTAGCCGGTAGGGCAACTTGGGGCACAGATACGCAGTATTTT. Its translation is CASSLAGRATWGTDTQYF. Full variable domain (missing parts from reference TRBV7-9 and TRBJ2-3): DTGVSQNPRHKITKRGQNVTFRCDPISEHNRLYWYRQTLGQGPEFLTYFQNEAQLEKSRLLSDRFSAERPKGSFSTLEIQRTEQGDSAMYLCASSLAGRATWGTDTQYFGPGTRLTVL.

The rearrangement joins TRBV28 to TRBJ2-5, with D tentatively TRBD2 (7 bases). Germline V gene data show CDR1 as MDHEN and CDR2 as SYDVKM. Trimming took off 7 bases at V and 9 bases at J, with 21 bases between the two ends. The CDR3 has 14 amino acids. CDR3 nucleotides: TGTGCCAGCACCCTAGGCGGAGGGGGGAGGGCCCAGTACTTC. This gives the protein CASTLGGGGRAQYF.

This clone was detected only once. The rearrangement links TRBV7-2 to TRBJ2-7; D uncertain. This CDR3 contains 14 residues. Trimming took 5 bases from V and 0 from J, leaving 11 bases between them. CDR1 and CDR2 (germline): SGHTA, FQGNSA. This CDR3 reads CASSLRIHSYEQYF. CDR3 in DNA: TGTGCCAGCAGCCTCAGGATACACTCCTACGAGCAGTACTTC.